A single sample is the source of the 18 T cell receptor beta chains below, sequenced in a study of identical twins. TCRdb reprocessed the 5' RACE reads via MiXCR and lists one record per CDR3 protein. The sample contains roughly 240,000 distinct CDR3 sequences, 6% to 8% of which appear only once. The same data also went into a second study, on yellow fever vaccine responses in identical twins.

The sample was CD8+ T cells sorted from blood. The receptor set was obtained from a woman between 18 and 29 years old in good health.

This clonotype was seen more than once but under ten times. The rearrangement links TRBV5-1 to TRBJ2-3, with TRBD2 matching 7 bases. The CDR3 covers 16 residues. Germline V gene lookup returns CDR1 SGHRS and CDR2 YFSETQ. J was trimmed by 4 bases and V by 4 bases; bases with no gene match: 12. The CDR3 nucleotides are TGCGCCAGCAGCACCGGGACTAATTCTTACTCAGATACGCAGTATTTT. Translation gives CASSTGTNSYSDTQYF.

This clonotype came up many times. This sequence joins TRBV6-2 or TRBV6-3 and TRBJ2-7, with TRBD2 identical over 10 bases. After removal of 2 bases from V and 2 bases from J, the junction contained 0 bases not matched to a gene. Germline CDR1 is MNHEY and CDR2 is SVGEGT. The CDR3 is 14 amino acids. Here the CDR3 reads CASSYGTSAYEQYF. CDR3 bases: TGTGCCAGCAGTTACGGGACTAGCGCCTACGAGCAGTACTTC.

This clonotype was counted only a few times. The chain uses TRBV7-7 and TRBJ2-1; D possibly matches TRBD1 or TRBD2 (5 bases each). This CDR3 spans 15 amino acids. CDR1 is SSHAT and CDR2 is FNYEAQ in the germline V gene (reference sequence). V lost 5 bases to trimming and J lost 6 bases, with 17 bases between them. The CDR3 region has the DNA TGTGCCAGCAGCCATGGGACGTCCTGGGGCAATGAGCAGTTCTTC. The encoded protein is CASSHGTSWGNEQFF. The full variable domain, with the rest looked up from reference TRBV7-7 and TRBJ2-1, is GAGVSQSPRYKVTKRGQDVTLRCDPISSHATLYWYQQALGQGPEFLTYFNYEAQPDKSGLPSDRFSAERPEGSISTLTIQRTEQRDSAMYRCASSHGTSWGNEQFFGPGTRLTVL.

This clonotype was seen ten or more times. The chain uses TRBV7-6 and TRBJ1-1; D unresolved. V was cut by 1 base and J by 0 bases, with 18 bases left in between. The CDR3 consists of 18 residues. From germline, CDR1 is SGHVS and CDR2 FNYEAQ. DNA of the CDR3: TGTGCCAGCAGCTTAGTGGGTGGGGAAGGTTGGATGAACACTGAAGCTTTCTTT. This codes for CASSLVGGEGWMNTEAFF.

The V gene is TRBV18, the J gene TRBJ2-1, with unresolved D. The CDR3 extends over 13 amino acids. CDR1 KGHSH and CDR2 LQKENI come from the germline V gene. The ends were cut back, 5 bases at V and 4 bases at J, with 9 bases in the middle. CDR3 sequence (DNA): TGTGCCAGCTCAACAGACCCATACAATGAGCAGTTCTTC. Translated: CASSTDPYNEQFF.

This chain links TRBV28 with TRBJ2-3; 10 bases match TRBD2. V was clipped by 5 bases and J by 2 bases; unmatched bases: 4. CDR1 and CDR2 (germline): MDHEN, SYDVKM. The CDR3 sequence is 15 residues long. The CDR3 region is CASSDTSGATDTQYF. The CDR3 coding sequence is TGTGCCAGCAGTGATACTAGCGGGGCCACAGATACGCAGTATTTT.

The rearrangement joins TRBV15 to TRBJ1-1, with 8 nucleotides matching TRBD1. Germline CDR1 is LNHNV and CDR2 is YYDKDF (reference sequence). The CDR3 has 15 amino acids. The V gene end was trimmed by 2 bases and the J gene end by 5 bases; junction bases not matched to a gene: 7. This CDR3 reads CATSRPQGARTEAFF. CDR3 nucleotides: TGTGCCACCAGCAGACCTCAGGGGGCGAGGACTGAAGCTTTCTTT.

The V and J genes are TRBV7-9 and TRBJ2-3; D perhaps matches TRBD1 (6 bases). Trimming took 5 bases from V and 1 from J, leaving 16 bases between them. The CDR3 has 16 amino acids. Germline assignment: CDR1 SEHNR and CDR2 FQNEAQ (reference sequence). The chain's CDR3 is CASSPDRWDGTDTQYF. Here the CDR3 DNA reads TGTGCCAGCAGCCCAGACAGGTGGGATGGCACAGATACGCAGTATTTT.

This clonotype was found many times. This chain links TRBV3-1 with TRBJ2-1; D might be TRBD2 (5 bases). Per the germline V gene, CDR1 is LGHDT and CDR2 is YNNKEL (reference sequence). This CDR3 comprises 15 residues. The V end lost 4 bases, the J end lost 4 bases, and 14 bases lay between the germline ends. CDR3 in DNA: TGTGCCAGCAGCCTAGATGGAGGCCGGTACAATGAGCAGTTCTTC. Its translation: CASSLDGGRYNEQFF.

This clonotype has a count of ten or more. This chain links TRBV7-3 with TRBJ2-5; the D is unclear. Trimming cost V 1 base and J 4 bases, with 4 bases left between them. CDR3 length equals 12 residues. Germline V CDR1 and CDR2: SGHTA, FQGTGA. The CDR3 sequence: CASSLSRETQYF. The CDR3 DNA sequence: TGTGCCAGCAGCTTAAGTCGAGAGACCCAGTACTTC.

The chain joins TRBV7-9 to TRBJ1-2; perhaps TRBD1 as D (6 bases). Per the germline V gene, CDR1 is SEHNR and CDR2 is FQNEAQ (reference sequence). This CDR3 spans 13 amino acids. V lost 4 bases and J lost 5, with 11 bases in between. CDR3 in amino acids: CASSSTGWYGYTF. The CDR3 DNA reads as TGTGCCAGCAGCTCCACAGGGTGGTATGGCTACACCTTC.

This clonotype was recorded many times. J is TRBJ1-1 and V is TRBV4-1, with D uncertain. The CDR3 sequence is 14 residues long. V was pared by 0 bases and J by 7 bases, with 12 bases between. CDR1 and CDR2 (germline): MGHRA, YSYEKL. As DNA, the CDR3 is TGCGCCAGCAGCCAAGAATCCGTAGAGGTTGAAGCTTTCTTT. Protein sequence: CASSQESVEVEAFF.

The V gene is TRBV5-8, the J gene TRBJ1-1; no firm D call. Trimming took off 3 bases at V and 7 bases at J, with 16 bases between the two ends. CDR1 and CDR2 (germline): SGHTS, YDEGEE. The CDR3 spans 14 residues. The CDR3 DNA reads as TGTGCCAGCAGCTCCTTAATTATGGGTTTTGAAGCTTTCTTT. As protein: CASSSLIMGFEAFF.

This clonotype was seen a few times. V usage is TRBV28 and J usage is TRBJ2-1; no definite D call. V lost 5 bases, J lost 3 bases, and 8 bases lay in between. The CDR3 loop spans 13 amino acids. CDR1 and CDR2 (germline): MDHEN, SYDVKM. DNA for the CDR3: TGTGCCAGCAGTAGAAGTTTCTACAATGAGCAGTTCTTC. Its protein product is CASSRSFYNEQFF.

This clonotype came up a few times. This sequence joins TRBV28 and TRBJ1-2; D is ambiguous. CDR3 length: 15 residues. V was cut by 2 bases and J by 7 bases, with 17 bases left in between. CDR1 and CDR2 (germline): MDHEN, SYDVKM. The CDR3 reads CASSLPYLERVGYTF. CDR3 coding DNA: TGTGCCAGCAGTTTACCCTATTTGGAGCGTGTTGGCTACACCTTC.

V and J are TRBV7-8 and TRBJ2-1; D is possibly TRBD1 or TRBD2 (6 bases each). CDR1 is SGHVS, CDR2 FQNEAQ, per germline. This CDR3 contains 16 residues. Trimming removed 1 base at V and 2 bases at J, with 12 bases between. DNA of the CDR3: TGTGCCAGCAGCTTAGGTCCCGGGGGCCCCTACAATGAGCAGTTCTTC. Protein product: CASSLGPGGPYNEQFF.

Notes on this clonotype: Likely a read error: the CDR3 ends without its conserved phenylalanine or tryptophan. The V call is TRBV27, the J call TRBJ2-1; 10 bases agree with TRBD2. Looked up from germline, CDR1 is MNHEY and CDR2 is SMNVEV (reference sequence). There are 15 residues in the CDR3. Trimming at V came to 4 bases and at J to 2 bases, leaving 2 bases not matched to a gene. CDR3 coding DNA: TGTGCCAGCAGTTCGAGCGGGAGGGCCTACAATGAGCAGTTCCTC. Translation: CASSSSGRAYNEQFL.

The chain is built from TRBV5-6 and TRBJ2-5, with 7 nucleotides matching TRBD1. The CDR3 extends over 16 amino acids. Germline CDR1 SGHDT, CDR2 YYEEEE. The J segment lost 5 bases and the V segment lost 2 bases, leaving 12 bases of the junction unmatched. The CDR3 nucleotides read TGTGCCAGCAGCTTCGTGGCAGGGGGAAAGGAGGAGACCCAGTACTTC. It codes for CASSFVAGGKEETQYF.